The clone carrying this T cell receptor beta chain was seen ten or more times. As yet, its antigen is unknown. This entry belongs to a study of T-cell reconstitution after alpha-beta-depleted transplantation in children. Study findings and constraints: Some patients owed their high day-60 TCRbeta diversity to surviving recipient T cells and thymic progenitors. Several hundred graft clones that had expanded were reportedly the source of alpha-beta T cells about two months after transplant. Newly produced T cells mostly accounted for T-cell counts and diversity one year post-transplant.

V was pared by 2 bases and J by 7 bases, with 6 bases between. This CDR3 has 12 residues. Library preparation (for TCRbeta) was performed with unique molecular identifiers. Using its own MiXCR run on the PCR reads, TCRdb lists one record per CDR3 protein. The table records about a million distinct CDR3 sequences, around 30% of them present only once. This clonotype was obtained from a boy younger than two who had a stem cell transplant for SCID, so the T cells may come from the graft donor. The J gene is TRBJ1-5, the V gene TRBV12-3 or TRBV12-4, with D possibly TRBD1 on 5 matching bases. The specimen comprised PBMCs, mostly from graft donor cells, sampled 360 days after TCRalphabeta/CD19-depleted stem cell transplant. CDR3 residues: CASSLWDQPQHF. CDR3 nucleotides: TGTGCCAGCAGTTTATGGGACCAGCCCCAGCATTTT.